This T cell receptor (beta chain) is from a study of identical twins. Study results and limitations: Models, which agreed with sharing between unrelated individuals, nonetheless underestimated the out-of-frame TCR alpha sharing seen in monozygotic twins.

Trimming removed 1 base at V and 2 bases at J, with 9 bases between. Germline V gene data show CDR1 as SQVTM and CDR2 as ANQGSEA. This CDR3 contains 13 residues. This clonotype has only a few counts. Antigen unknown. MiXCR, run by TCRdb on the 5' RACE reads, gives a single entry per CDR3 protein. The sample yields around 290,000 distinct CDR3 sequences, around 9.7% seen once. These sequences were also reported in another study, on yellow fever vaccine responses in identical twins.

V usage is TRBV29-1 and J usage is TRBJ2-7; D not resolved. This clonotype was obtained from a woman aged 18-29 years in good health. What was sequenced was CD8+ T cells sorted from blood. The DNA for the CDR3 is TGCAGCGTTGAAGGGCAGGCGCCCTACGAGCAGTACTTC. This encodes CSVEGQAPYEQYF.